This T cell receptor (beta chain) stems from a study of tumor and adjacent non-tumor tissue in lung cancer. About the study: Some 4.1 million productive TCRbeta reads were obtained per sample on average.

This CDR3 is 14 amino acids long. The germline gives CDR1 DFQATT, CDR2 SNEGSKA (reference sequence). The ends were cut back, 0 bases at V and 8 bases at J, with 17 bases in the middle. RNA was extracted from bulk tissue without any cell sorting. More than 3 cm separated this lung sample from the edge of the tumor. Newly diagnosed lung cancer patients had thoracic surgery in China, August–late 2014, without prior chemotherapy. The study, taken as a whole, reports: Tumor tissue had significantly higher TCR diversity than normal lung. Shorter survival was associated with higher TCR diversity in tumors.

A modified ARM-PCR protocol with three rounds of nested PCR amplified TCRbeta. MiXCR, run by TCRdb on the multiplex PCR reads, gives a single entry per CDR3 protein. The table has more than 75,000 distinct CDR3 sequences, 80% seen once. About this clonotype itself: Antigen unknown. With a much larger clone just one base away, this may be a read error.

The material sequenced was distant non-tumor lung tissue. This sequence joins TRBV20-1 and TRBJ2-7; D ambiguous. This receptor was obtained from a man aged 55 to 69 with small cell lung cancer. The CDR3 nucleotides read TGCAGTGCTAGAGACGTAAACTCCCTCCGGAAGCAGTACTTC. This translates into CSARDVNSLRKQYF.